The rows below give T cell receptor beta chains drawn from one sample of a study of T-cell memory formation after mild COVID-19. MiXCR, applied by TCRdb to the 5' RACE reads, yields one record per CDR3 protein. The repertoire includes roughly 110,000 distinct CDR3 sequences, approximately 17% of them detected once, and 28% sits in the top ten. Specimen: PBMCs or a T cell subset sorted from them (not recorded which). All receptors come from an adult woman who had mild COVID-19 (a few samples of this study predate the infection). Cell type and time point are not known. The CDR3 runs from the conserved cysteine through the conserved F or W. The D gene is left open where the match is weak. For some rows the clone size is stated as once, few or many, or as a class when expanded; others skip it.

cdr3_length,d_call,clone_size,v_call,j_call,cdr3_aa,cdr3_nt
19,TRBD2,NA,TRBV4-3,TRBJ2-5,CASSQVRTSSGRGQGTQYF,TGCGCCAGCAGCCAAGTGCGAACATCTAGCGGGAGGGGGCAAGGGACCCAGTACTTC
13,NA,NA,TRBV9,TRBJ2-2,CASSVAFTGELFF,TGTGCCAGCAGCGTAGCCTTCACCGGGGAGCTGTTTTTT
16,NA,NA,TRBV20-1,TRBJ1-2,CSARDLETPWAYGYTF,TGCAGTGCTAGAGATCTCGAAACCCCATGGGCCTATGGCTACACCTTC
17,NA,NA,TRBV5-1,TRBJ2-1,CASSLVALADAYNEQFF,TGCGCCAGCAGCTTGGTTGCTCTAGCCGATGCCTACAATGAGCAGTTCTTC
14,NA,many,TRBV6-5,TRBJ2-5,CASARRSNQETQYF,TGTGCCAGCGCTAGGCGGTCAAACCAAGAGACCCAGTACTTC
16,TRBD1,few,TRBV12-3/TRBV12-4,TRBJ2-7,CASSHSGTAISYEQYF,TGTGCCAGCAGTCATTCCGGGACAGCAATATCCTACGAGCAGTACTTC
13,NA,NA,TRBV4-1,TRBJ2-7,CASSHAVGYEQYF,TGCGCCAGCAGCCACGCAGTGGGGTACGAGCAGTACTTC
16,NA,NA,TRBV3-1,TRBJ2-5,CASSQEHLSSGETQYF,TGTGCCAGCAGCCAAGAGCACTTGTCGTCTGGAGAGACCCAGTACTTC
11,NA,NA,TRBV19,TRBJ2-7,CATEHSYEQYF,TGTGCCACCGAACACTCCTACGAGCAGTACTTC
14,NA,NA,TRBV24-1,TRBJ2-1,CATRDPGGNNEQFF,TGTGCCACCAGGGACCCCGGTGGGAACAATGAGCAGTTCTTC
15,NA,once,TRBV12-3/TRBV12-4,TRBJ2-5,CASSNRTRGFETQYF,TGTGCCAGCAGCAACCGGACAAGAGGGTTCGAGACCCAGTACTTC
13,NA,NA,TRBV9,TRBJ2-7,CASSPGTTYEQYF,TGTGCCAGCTCCCCCGGGACAACCTACGAGCAGTACTTC
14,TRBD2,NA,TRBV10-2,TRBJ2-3,CASSGTSGRDTQYF,TGCGCCAGCAGTGGGACTAGCGGCCGAGATACGCAGTATTTT
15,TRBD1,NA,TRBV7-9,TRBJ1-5,CASSWGQGLNQPQHF,TGTGCCAGCAGCTGGGGACAGGGGTTAAATCAGCCCCAGCATTTT
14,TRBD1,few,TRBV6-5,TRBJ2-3,CASSGQGRADTQYF,TGTGCCAGCAGTGGACAGGGGCGTGCAGATACGCAGTATTTT
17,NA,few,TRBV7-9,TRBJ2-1,CASSLALGSSSYNEQFF,TGTGCCAGCAGCTTAGCGCTCGGCAGTAGCTCCTACAATGAGCAGTTCTTC